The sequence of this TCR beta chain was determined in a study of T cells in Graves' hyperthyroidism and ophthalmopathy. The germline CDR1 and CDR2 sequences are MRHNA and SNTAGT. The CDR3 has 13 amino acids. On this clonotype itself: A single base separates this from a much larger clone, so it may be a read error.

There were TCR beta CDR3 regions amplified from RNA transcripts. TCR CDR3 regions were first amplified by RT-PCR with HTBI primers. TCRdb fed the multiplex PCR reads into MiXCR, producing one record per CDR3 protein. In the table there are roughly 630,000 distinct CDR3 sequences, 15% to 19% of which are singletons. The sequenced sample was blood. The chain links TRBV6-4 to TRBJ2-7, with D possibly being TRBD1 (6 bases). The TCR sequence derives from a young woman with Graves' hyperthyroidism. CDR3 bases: TGTGCCGGCAGTTGGCAGGGGACCTACGAGCAGTACTTC. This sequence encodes CAGSWQGTYEQYF.